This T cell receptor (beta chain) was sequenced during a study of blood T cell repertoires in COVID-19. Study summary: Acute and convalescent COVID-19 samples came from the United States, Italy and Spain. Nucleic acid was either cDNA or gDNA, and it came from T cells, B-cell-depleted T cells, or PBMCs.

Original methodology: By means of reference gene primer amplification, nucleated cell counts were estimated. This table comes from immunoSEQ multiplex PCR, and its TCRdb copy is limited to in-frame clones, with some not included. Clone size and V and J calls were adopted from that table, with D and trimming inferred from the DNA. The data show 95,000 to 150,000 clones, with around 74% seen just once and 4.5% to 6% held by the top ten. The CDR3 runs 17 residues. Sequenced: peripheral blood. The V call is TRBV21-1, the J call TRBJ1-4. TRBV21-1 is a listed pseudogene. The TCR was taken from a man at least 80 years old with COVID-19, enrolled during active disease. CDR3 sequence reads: CASRAKRRWREGEKLFF. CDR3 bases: TGTGCCAGCAGAGCAAAACGGCGGTGGAGGGAGGGTGAAAAACTGTTTTTT.